Listed below are T cell receptor beta chains from one sample, sequenced in a study of cytomegalovirus exposure and HLA in healthy donors. Generated by immunoSEQ multiplex PCR, the TCRdb table keeps only in-frame clones and is missing some. The sample carries 45,000 or so clones, 55% to 75% recorded once. Sequenced sample: PBMCs. The receptor set was obtained from a woman in her twenties or thirties in good health and CMV-seronegative. CDR3s include the opening cysteine and the closing phenylalanine or tryptophan. A D gene is named only where the DNA matches it firmly. Size is stated for part of the rows, as once, few or many counts, or as a class when the clone is expanded.

clone_size j_call v_call d_call cdr3_aa cdr3_nt
NA TRBJ1-6 TRBV30 TRBD1 CACTKGAAYNSPLHF TGTGCCTGCACAAAGGGGGCAGCCTATAATTCACCCCTCCACTTT
NA TRBJ1-2 TRBV5-1 NA CASSLSGEGYTF TGCGCCAGCAGCTTGTCGGGAGAGGGCTACACCTTC
few TRBJ2-5 TRBV30 TRBD2 CARRTSGEETQYF TGTGCCCGGAGGACTAGCGGGGAAGAGACCCAGTACTTC
NA TRBJ2-7 TRBV7-9 NA CASSKSDRTYEQYF TGTGCCAGCAGCAAATCGGACAGAACCTACGAGCAGTACTTC
few TRBJ2-7 TRBV5-6 NA CASSLGVGGEQYF TGTGCCAGCAGCTTGGGGGTAGGGGGCGAGCAGTACTTC
few TRBJ1-2 TRBV29-1 TRBD1 CSGTLGQNYGYTF TGCAGCGGAACTTTGGGACAGAACTATGGCTACACCTTC
NA TRBJ2-5 TRBV5-6 NA CASSPQGEIQETQYF TGTGCCAGCAGCCCGCAGGGCGAAATCCAAGAGACCCAGTACTTC
NA TRBJ1-1 TRBV10-3 NA CAIRRTENTEAFF TGTGCCATCAGACGGACAGAGAACACTGAAGCTTTCTTT
NA TRBJ2-2 TRBV7-9 NA CASSPGRPGLGGELFF TGTGCCAGCAGCCCAGGACGGCCGGGGTTAGGCGGGGAGCTGTTTTTT
NA TRBJ1-2 TRBV10-3 NA CAISESTAWTANYGYTF TGTGCCATCAGTGAGTCCACGGCCTGGACAGCTAACTATGGCTACACCTTC
NA TRBJ1-3 TRBV6-5 NA CASSYWGVGGNTIYF TGTGCCAGCAGTTACTGGGGAGTGGGAGGAAACACCATATATTTT
NA TRBJ2-1 TRBV5-1 TRBD2 CASSRTTSGNEQFF TGCGCCAGCAGCCGGACGACTAGCGGGAATGAGCAGTTCTTC
NA TRBJ1-2 TRBV25-1 NA CASSDEPTVYGYTF TGTGCCAGCAGTGATGAACCCACGGTCTATGGCTACACCTTC
NA TRBJ2-6 TRBV15 NA CATSRVRDSGANVLTF TGTGCCACCAGCAGGGTAAGGGACTCCGGGGCCAACGTCCTGACTTTC
NA TRBJ1-4 TRBV28 NA CASKGATNEKLFF TGTGCCAGCAAGGGAGCAACTAATGAAAAACTGTTTTTT
NA TRBJ2-7 TRBV27 NA CATQLAYEQYF TGTGCCACCCAGCTAGCCTACGAGCAGTACTTC
NA TRBJ2-2 TRBV5-4 NA CASSLRQLLPGELFF TGTGCCAGCAGCTTGCGACAGTTACTTCCCGGGGAGCTGTTTTTT
NA TRBJ1-3 TRBV6-1 NA CASSDSSGNTIYF TGTGCCAGCAGTGACAGCTCTGGAAACACCATATATTTT
NA TRBJ1-1 TRBV6-5 NA CASTLGVFTEAFF TGTGCCAGCACCCTCGGGGTGTTCACTGAAGCTTTCTTT
NA TRBJ1-1 TRBV25-1 NA CASSEPGTLNTEAFF TGTGCCAGCAGTGAACCTGGGACTTTGAACACTGAAGCTTTCTTT
NA TRBJ2-5 TRBV30 NA CAWSPYGPGSRETQYF TGTGCCTGGAGCCCTTACGGCCCCGGGAGTCGAGAGACCCAGTACTTC
NA TRBJ2-7 TRBV5-1 NA CASSLQGNAQYF TGCGCCAGCAGCCTACAGGGAAATGCGCAGTACTTC
NA TRBJ1-5 TRBV6-4 TRBD1 CASSETGGGNQPQHF TGTGCCAGCAGTGAGACAGGGGGGGGTAATCAGCCCCAGCATTTT
once TRBJ1-5 TRBV6-4 TRBD1 CASSGADRESNQPQHF TGTGCCAGCAGTGGGGCGGACAGGGAGAGCAATCAGCCCCAGCATTTT
NA TRBJ2-1 TRBV6-5 NA CASRGTPVGNEQFF TGTGCCAGCAGGGGGACTCCCGTCGGCAATGAGCAGTTCTTC
NA TRBJ2-7 TRBV28 TRBD1 CASIEDRGRDEQYF TGTGCCAGCATCGAGGACAGGGGGCGGGACGAGCAGTACTTC
NA TRBJ1-1 TRBV28 NA CASTGFRTEAFF TGTGCCAGCACAGGGTTTCGTACTGAAGCTTTCTTT
NA TRBJ2-7 TRBV29-1 NA CSVGRGPISYEQYF TGCAGCGTTGGGCGGGGGCCGATCTCCTACGAGCAGTACTTC
NA TRBJ2-7 TRBV5-1 NA CASSLEGEQYF TGCGCCAGCAGCTTGGAGGGGGAGCAGTACTTC
NA TRBJ2-4 TRBV5-4 NA CASSLELLTIQYF TGTGCCAGCAGCTTGGAACTTCTAACGATTCAGTACTTC
NA TRBJ2-3 TRBV27 NA CASGEGTQYF TGTGCCAGCGGAGAGGGTACGCAGTATTTT
few TRBJ2-7 TRBV29-1 NA CSGRSPGGEQYF TGCAGCGGCCGTAGTCCTGGGGGGGAGCAGTACTTC
NA TRBJ2-5 TRBV30 TRBD2 CAWNVGLADQETQYF TGTGCCTGGAACGTTGGACTAGCGGATCAAGAGACCCAGTACTTC
NA TRBJ2-7 TRBV25-1 TRBD2 CASSAGLAKSYEQYF TGTGCCAGCAGTGCGGGACTAGCCAAATCCTACGAGCAGTACTTC
NA TRBJ2-2 TRBV2 TRBD1 CASSGGQGGTGELFF TGTGCCAGCAGTGGAGGACAGGGGGGCACCGGGGAGCTGTTTTTT
few TRBJ2-7 TRBV6-5 NA CASSEAEQGLLYF TGTGCCAGCAGTGAAGCGGAACAGGGCCTACTCTACTTC
NA TRBJ1-4 TRBV10-3 TRBD1 CAIRGDSINEKLFF TGTGCCATCAGGGGGGACAGCATTAATGAAAAACTGTTTTTT
once TRBJ2-5 TRBV14 TRBD2 CASSQDLVAGGETQYF TGTGCCAGCAGCCAAGATCTCGTAGCGGGGGGCGAGACCCAGTACTTC
NA TRBJ2-7 TRBV7-6 NA CASSSPRDSEQYF TGTGCCAGCAGCTCCCCCCGGGATAGCGAGCAGTACTTC
few TRBJ2-4 TRBV6-1 NA CASRTGRIAKNIQYF TGTGCCAGCAGGACGGGGAGGATAGCCAAAAACATTCAGTACTTC
NA TRBJ1-5 TRBV7-2 NA CASSLTANQPQHF TGTGCCAGCAGCTTAACTGCGAATCAGCCCCAGCATTTT
NA TRBJ1-2 TRBV5-1 NA CASSSLVDGYTF TGCGCCAGCAGCTCGTTAGTTGATGGCTACACCTTC
NA TRBJ2-5 TRBV28 NA CASSSSPGETQYF TGTGCCAGCAGTTCCTCTCCGGGGGAGACCCAGTACTTC
NA TRBJ2-1 TRBV5-8 TRBD1 CASSFGTGGGNEQFF TGTGCCAGCAGCTTCGGGACAGGGGGCGGGAATGAGCAGTTCTTC